The 25 T cell receptor beta chains presented below share a single source sample, sequenced in a study of early T cells in non-severe SARS-CoV-2 infection listed by TCRdb under 2021. The library was produced with 5' RACE. The reads were generated on a NextSeq 500. TCRdb took the public reads, trimmed them with fastp at Q25, ran MiXCR for clone calling and kept in-frame beta chains. All rows with the same CDR3 protein become a single entry with the most common DNA and genes. The table for this sample lists more than 35,000 distinct CDR3 sequences; about 6.2% of them were counted only once. Jointly, the top ten make up about 5.5% of the sample. Sequences were obtained from whole blood. The receptors were sampled from an adult who was a healthcare worker with PCR-confirmed SARS-CoV-2 infection or an uninfected control (not recorded which).

This clonotype was seen at least ten times. The chain joins TRBV20-1 to TRBJ2-5; D unresolved. V was trimmed by 6 bases and J by 9 bases, leaving 14 bases between them. The CDR3 is made up of 11 amino acids. Germline loops: CDR1 DFQATT, CDR2 SNEGSKA (reference sequence). The chain's CDR3 is CSAGGRRAQYF. CDR3 coding DNA: TGCAGTGCGGGTGGTCGTCGGGCCCAGTACTTC.

This clonotype was found many times. The gene calls are TRBV5-5 and TRBJ2-5; D gene ambiguous. V dropped 2 bases and J dropped 4 bases, with 3 bases sitting between them. The CDR3 consists of 11 residues. Looked up from germline, CDR1 is SGHKS and CDR2 is YYEKEE (reference sequence). The DNA of the CDR3 is TGTGCCAGCAGCTTCAGAGAGACCCAGTACTTC. It yields the protein CASSFRETQYF.

V is TRBV28 and J is TRBJ2-7; D is perhaps TRBD1 (6 bases). Germline assignment: CDR1 MDHEN and CDR2 SYDVKM. The CDR3 runs 15 residues. V lost 6 bases and J 0 bases, leaving 15 bases between the germline ends. CDR3 protein: CASSTRQEYSYEQYF. The CDR3 DNA reads TGTGCCAGCAGCACAAGACAGGAGTACTCCTACGAGCAGTACTTC.

The chain employs TRBV19 and TRBJ2-7; D not resolved. The germline V and J ends were trimmed by 10 bases and 2 bases, with 15 bases remaining between them. CDR1 and CDR2 from the germline V gene are LNHDA and SQIVND (reference sequence). The CDR3 spans 13 residues. The CDR3 is CATRPGATYEQYF. CDR3 coding DNA: TGTGCCACCCGACCCGGAGCAACCTACGAGCAGTACTTC.

This clonotype was observed many times. The rearrangement links TRBV6-5 to TRBJ1-1, with 10 bases identical to TRBD1. Per germline, CDR1 MNHEY and CDR2 SVGAGI. The V segment lost 6 bases and the J segment 3 bases; nucleotides outside the gene matches: 13. The length of the CDR3 is 17 residues. The DNA for the CDR3 is TGTGCCAGCAGCTCCCGAACCGGGACAGGGGCATACACTGAAGCTTTCTTT. It is translated as CASSSRTGTGAYTEAFF.

This sequence joins TRBV29-1 and TRBJ2-4, with a weak D call TRBD2 (5 bases). Germline loops: CDR1 SQVTM, CDR2 ANQGSEA. The CDR3 consists of 15 residues. Trimming took off 6 bases at V and 4 bases at J, with 19 bases between the two ends. CDR3 amino acids: CSVGVVGQEKNIQYF. Here the CDR3 DNA reads TGCAGCGTGGGAGTCGTAGGGCAGGAGAAAAACATTCAGTACTTC.

This clonotype was observed many times. The rearrangement links TRBV20-1 to TRBJ2-1, with 12 bases matching TRBD2. This CDR3 is built from 14 residues. The J segment lost 10 bases and the V segment lost 5 bases, leaving 9 bases of the junction unmatched. Germline loops: CDR1 DFQATT, CDR2 SNEGSKA (reference sequence). CDR3 in DNA: TGCAGTGCTTTGTGGACTAGCGGGATAGAGGAGCAGTTCTTC. Translation: CSALWTSGIEEQFF.

The CDR3 spells CSARDLETGDYGYTF. CDR3 nucleotides: TGCAGTGCTAGAGATTTGGAGACAGGTGACTATGGCTACACCTTC. This chain connects TRBV20-1 to TRBJ1-2; perhaps TRBD1 as D (6 bases). V was pared by 0 bases and J by 3 bases, with 14 bases between. Germline CDR1 and CDR2: DFQATT and SNEGSKA (reference sequence). This CDR3 comprises 15 residues.

This clonotype is categorized as large. The chain employs TRBV7-8 and TRBJ2-1; perhaps TRBD2 as D (5 bases). Trimming shortened V by 4 bases and J by 4 bases, and 5 bases separated the two germline ends. Germline V CDR1 and CDR2: SGHVS, FQNEAQ. The CDR3 runs to 12 residues. CDR3 nucleotide sequence: TGTGCCAGCAGCTCGGGATACAATGAGCAGTTCTTC. This encodes CASSSGYNEQFF.

Ten or more counts support this clonotype. The rearrangement uses TRBV5-5 and TRBJ1-5; D is unresolved. The CDR3 spans 14 residues. Germline CDR1 reads SGHKS; CDR2 reads YYEKEE (reference sequence). V lost 0 bases and J 5 bases, leaving 9 bases between the germline ends. CDR3: CASSLVSPDQPQHF. In DNA, the CDR3 is TGTGCCAGCAGCTTGGTGTCACCGGATCAGCCCCAGCATTTT.

A few counts support this clonotype. The chain joins TRBV7-9 to TRBJ2-1, with no clear D. The CDR3 consists of 13 residues. Germline V CDR1 and CDR2: SEHNR, FQNEAQ (reference sequence). Trimming cost V 7 bases and J 8 bases, with 15 bases left between them. The CDR3 loop reads CASTGDVGDEQFF. CDR3 coding DNA: TGTGCCAGCACCGGAGACGTGGGCGATGAGCAGTTCTTC.

This clonotype has only a few counts. The chain links TRBV6-6 to TRBJ2-7; the match to TRBD2 covers 10 bases. CDR3 length: 16 residues. The V gene end was trimmed by 0 bases and the J gene end by 2 bases; junction bases not matched to a gene: 4. The germline V gene has CDR1 MNHNY and CDR2 SVGAGI (reference sequence). The CDR3 is CASSYSTSGAAYEQYF. In DNA, the CDR3 is TGTGCCAGCAGTTACTCTACTAGCGGGGCAGCCTACGAGCAGTACTTC.

This clonotype occurred many times. The chain is built from TRBV6-4 and TRBJ2-3; the D is unclear. The CDR3 has 14 amino acids. V was shortened by 0 bases and J by 4 bases, with 8 bases between the two germline ends. Germline loops: CDR1 MRHNA, CDR2 SNTAGT. CDR3 bases: TGTGCCAGCAGTGACTCGGCAGGAGCAGATACGCAGTATTTT. It translates to CASSDSAGADTQYF.

This chain links TRBV5-5 with TRBJ1-1; D unresolved. The V end was cut by 0 bases, the J end by 7 bases, with 7 bases between. There are 12 residues in the CDR3. From germline, CDR1 is SGHKS and CDR2 YYEKEE (reference sequence). For the CDR3, the DNA is TGTGCCAGCAGCTTGGGTCAAGGTGAAGCTTTCTTT. Protein: CASSLGQGEAFF.

A few counts support this clonotype. The chain links TRBV7-6 to TRBJ2-2; D tentatively fits TRBD1 or TRBD2 (5 bases each). The germline gives CDR1 SGHVS, CDR2 FNYEAQ. This CDR3 has 20 amino acids. Trimming left V 5 bases short and J 0 bases short, with 25 bases between. CDR3 loop: CASSLRYLDRDPANTGELFF. The CDR3 bases are TGTGCCAGCAGCCTCAGATACCTCGACCGGGACCCAGCGAACACCGGGGAGCTGTTTTTT.

The sample holds a few counts of this clonotype. The rearrangement uses TRBV4-1 and TRBJ2-5; maybe TRBD2 (5 bases). Germline V gene lookup returns CDR1 MGHRA and CDR2 YSYEKL. V was shortened by 4 bases and J by 2 bases, with 11 bases between the two germline ends. The CDR3 is 14 amino acids. CDR3 protein: CASSREGGQETQYF. In nucleotides, the CDR3 is TGCGCCAGCAGCCGAGAGGGTGGTCAAGAGACCCAGTACTTC.

In its sample, this clonotype was seen many times. The V gene is TRBV6-1, the J gene TRBJ1-1; D is unclear. The CDR3 is 14 amino acids. Germline CDR1 and CDR2: MNHNS and SASEGT. The V gene lost 2 bases and the J gene lost 0 bases, with 7 bases spanning the gap. The CDR3 DNA is TGTGCCAGCAGTGAAAGTGGGATGAACACTGAAGCTTTCTTT. It is translated as CASSESGMNTEAFF.

This clonotype was recorded many times. The rearrangement joins TRBV11-2 to TRBJ2-7, with D possibly TRBD1 on 5 matching bases. Trimming took off 1 base at V and 7 bases at J, with 11 bases between the two ends. CDR1 SGHAT and CDR2 FQNNGV come from the germline V gene. There are 13 residues in the CDR3. The CDR3 sequence: CASSLGTQGEQYF. Here the CDR3 DNA reads TGTGCCAGCAGCTTAGGGACACAAGGGGAGCAGTACTTC.

Regarding this clonotype: A read error may explain this, as a much larger clone is one base away. The genes are TRBV18 and TRBJ1-4, with no clear D. The germline V gene encodes CDR1 KGHSH and CDR2 LQKENI. The V end lost 0 bases, the J end lost 8 bases, and 10 bases lay between the germline ends. CDR3 length: 14 amino acids. Written as DNA, the CDR3 is TGTGCCAGCTCACCACCAAGGCCCTTGGAAAAACTGTTTTTT. Translating it yields CASSPPRPLEKLFF.

This clonotype was recorded a few times. This chain connects TRBV19 to TRBJ2-7; D gene uncertain. The CDR3 is made up of 14 amino acids. The germline V gene has CDR1 LNHDA and CDR2 SQIVND (reference sequence). Trimming pared 7 bases from V and 3 bases from J, leaving 16 bases between. The CDR3 loop is CASKPRSESYEQYF. CDR3 coding DNA: TGTGCCAGTAAACCCAGGAGTGAGAGCTACGAGCAGTACTTC.

This clonotype occurred many times. The V and J genes are TRBV5-1 and TRBJ2-1; D ambiguous. Germline V lookup: CDR1 SGHRS, CDR2 YFSETQ. The CDR3 totals 15 residues. Trimming took 2 bases from V and 8 from J, leaving 17 bases between them. CDR3 loop: CASSFGPLGIDEQFF. CDR3 bases: TGCGCCAGCAGCTTTGGGCCCTTGGGGATAGATGAGCAGTTCTTC.

The chain is built from TRBV7-8 and TRBJ2-7; D is perhaps TRBD2 (5 bases). CDR3 length equals 14 residues. Trimming removed 1 base from V and 4 bases from J, with 11 bases in between. The V gene's germline CDR1 is SGHVS and CDR2 FQNEAQ. The CDR3 DNA reads as TGTGCCAGCAGCTTAGTGGAGACGGGGTACGAGCAGTACTTC. The encoded protein is CASSLVETGYEQYF.

There are a few counts of this clonotype. The J gene is TRBJ1-5, the V gene TRBV6-1; D gene uncertain. The CDR3 runs 14 residues. CDR1 MNHNS and CDR2 SASEGT come from the germline V gene. Trimming stripped 6 bases from V and 1 base from J, with 10 bases between. The CDR3 DNA reads TGTGCCAGCAGGGTGGGCGCGAGCAATCAGCCCCAGCATTTT. It codes for CASRVGASNQPQHF.

Many counts were recorded for this clonotype. This chain connects TRBV5-5 to TRBJ2-5; D unclear. CDR3 size: 17 residues. V lost 1 base and J lost 2, with 18 bases in between. The germline V gene encodes CDR1 SGHKS and CDR2 YYEKEE (reference sequence). For the CDR3, the DNA is TGTGCCAGCAGCTTGAGTATCGGGCGGACGACGCAAGAGACCCAGTACTTC. As protein: CASSLSIGRTTQETQYF.

The chain couples TRBV5-4 to TRBJ2-3, with 11 bases lining up with TRBD2. The CDR3 runs 17 residues. Losses at the gene ends were 0 bases for V and 0 bases for J; bases not matched to a gene: 3. Germline assignment: CDR1 SGHNT and CDR2 YYREEE (reference sequence). CDR3 nucleotide sequence: TGTGCCAGCAGCTTGGGACTAGCGGGGAGTAGCACAGATACGCAGTATTTT. It is translated as CASSLGLAGSSTDTQYF.